The 7 T cell receptor beta chains given below trace back to one sample, sequenced in a study of blood T cell repertoires in COVID-19. Clones were sequenced by immunoSEQ multiplex PCR, and TCRdb holds only the in-frame ones, with some missing. The data hold some 300,000 clones, with approximately 90% observed a single time. Sequencing was carried out using PBMCs or T cells enriched from blood (not recorded which). These receptors came from a woman between 55 and 75 years old in a cohort exposed to, infected with or recovered from COVID-19 (not recorded which).

This rearrangement joins TRBV28 to TRBJ2-2; D uncertain. This CDR3 region has 13 residues. V lost 5 bases and J 5 bases, leaving 9 bases between the germline ends. The germline CDR1 and CDR2 sequences are MDHEN and SYDVKM. The CDR3, as DNA: TGTGCCAGCAGTCTCCCTAAGACCGGGGAGCTGTTTTTT. Its translation is CASSLPKTGELFF.

DNA for the CDR3: TGTGCCAGCAGTTTATACCCGGGACAGGGTATGTACGAGCAGTACTTC. Its translation: CASSLYPGQGMYEQYF. V is TRBV28 and J is TRBJ2-7, with TRBD1 identical over 9 bases. V lost 1 base, J lost 4 bases, and 8 bases stayed unmatched. There are 16 residues in the CDR3. The germline V gene has CDR1 MDHEN and CDR2 SYDVKM.

The rearrangement links TRBV2 to TRBJ2-7; 7 bases map to TRBD2. From germline, CDR1 is SNHLY and CDR2 FYNNEI. The CDR3 sequence is 13 residues long. The trim removed 3 bases at V and 3 bases at J, leaving 2 bases unmatched. In DNA form, the CDR3 reads TGTGCCAGCAGTGAGGCTAGCGGCTACGAGCAGTACTTC. Translated: CASSEASGYEQYF.

This chain links TRBV9 with TRBJ2-7; D perhaps matches TRBD2 (5 bases). Between the trimmed V and J ends, which lost 0 bases and 6 bases, there was a span of 10 bases. This CDR3 has 13 amino acids. CDR1 SGDLS and CDR2 YYNGEE come from the germline V gene. The DNA for the CDR3 is TGTGCCAGCAGCGTAGTAGAAAGCGGCGAGCAGTACTTC. It codes for CASSVVESGEQYF.

The rearrangement uses TRBV28 and TRBJ2-7; the D gene is possibly TRBD2 (7 bases). The CDR3 length is 16 residues. V gave up 6 bases and J gave up 2 bases, with 20 bases separating them. The germline CDR1 and CDR2 sequences are MDHEN and SYDVKM. The CDR3 DNA sequence: TGTGCCAGCAGCCATAACCTCGGGGGGACAACCTACGAGCAGTACTTC. Encoded protein: CASSHNLGGTTYEQYF.

This rearrangement joins TRBV7-2 to TRBJ2-2; 13 bases map to TRBD2. Germline V gives CDR1 SGHTA, CDR2 FQGNSA. The length of the CDR3 is 19 residues. The V segment lost 5 bases and the J segment 0 bases; nucleotides outside the gene matches: 9. This chain's CDR3 is CASSPPTGLAGTNTGELFF. In DNA form, the CDR3 reads TGTGCCAGCAGCCCACCCACGGGACTAGCGGGAACGAACACCGGGGAGCTGTTTTTT.

This chain joins TRBV5-1 and TRBJ2-6; D ambiguous. There are 14 residues in the CDR3. V lost 4 bases and J 0 bases, leaving 5 bases between the germline ends. The germline CDR1 and CDR2 sequences are SGHRS and YFSETQ. The CDR3 loop is CASSRSSGANVLTF. In DNA, the CDR3 is TGCGCCAGCAGCCGGTCCTCTGGGGCCAACGTCCTGACTTTC.